Each of the 29 T cell receptor beta chains below was sequenced from the same sample in a study of cytomegalovirus exposure and HLA in healthy donors. PCR involved 60 Vbeta and 13 Jbeta primers. Clones were sequenced by immunoSEQ multiplex PCR, and TCRdb holds only the in-frame ones, with some missing. The sample has about 110,000 clones, roughly 85% seen once. The sequenced sample consisted of PBMCs. The receptors come from a man aged 25-40 years in good health and CMV-seropositive.

This sequence joins TRBV7-9 and TRBJ2-7; D not resolved. Germline V gene data show CDR1 as SEHNR and CDR2 as FQNEAQ (reference sequence). This CDR3 contains 13 residues. The V end was cut by 2 bases, the J end by 7 bases, with 12 bases between. CDR3 coding DNA: TGTGCCAGCAGCTTAAGTGAGGCATCAGAGCAGTACTTC. Translation gives CASSLSEASEQYF.

The CDR3 sequence: CASSHNRGYEQFF. CDR3 DNA sequence: TGTGCCAGCAGCCACAACAGGGGATATGAGCAGTTCTTC. The V and J genes are TRBV11-3 and TRBJ2-1; TRBD1 matches 7 bases. Germline CDR1 reads SGHNT; CDR2 reads YENEEA. The CDR3 has 13 amino acids. Trimming at V came to 5 bases and at J to 8 bases, leaving 6 bases not matched to a gene.

V is TRBV7-6 and J is TRBJ2-2; 11 bases align to TRBD2. The germline V gene has CDR1 SGHVS and CDR2 FNYEAQ. J was trimmed by 6 bases and V by 4 bases; bases with no gene match: 7. This CDR3 has 16 residues. CDR3 residues: CASSSAPGLAAGELFF. DNA for the CDR3: TGTGCCAGCAGCTCCGCTCCGGGACTAGCGGCCGGGGAGCTGTTTTTT.

This clone was seen more than once but under ten times. The gene calls are TRBV10-3 and TRBJ1-2; TRBD1 might be the D (5 bases). Trimming cost V 9 bases and J 5 bases, with 25 bases left between them. The germline V gene encodes CDR1 ENHRY and CDR2 SYGVKD. The CDR3 extends over 16 amino acids. The CDR3 nucleotides are TGTGCCATTCTAATAACTCAACTATCAGGGATGTATGGCTACACCTTC. This translates into CAILITQLSGMYGYTF.

The chain recombines TRBV7-9 with TRBJ1-1; no clear D gene. V lost 4 bases and J lost 0, with 9 bases in between. Germline loops: CDR1 SEHNR, CDR2 FQNEAQ (reference sequence). This CDR3 spans 14 amino acids. CDR3 DNA sequence: TGTGCCAGCAGCTCACAAGTAATGAACACTGAAGCTTTCTTT. Its translation is CASSSQVMNTEAFF.

The chain carries TRBV9 and TRBJ2-6, with D perhaps TRBD2 (6 bases). This CDR3 is built from 17 residues. The germline V gene has CDR1 SGDLS and CDR2 YYNGEE. Trimming took 4 bases from V and 2 from J, leaving 16 bases between them. CDR3 DNA sequence: TGTGCCAGCAGCCAGCGAGGAGGGGCTGCTGGGGCCAACGTCCTGACTTTC. As protein: CASSQRGGAAGANVLTF.

This sequence joins TRBV5-1 and TRBJ2-5; 11 bases align to TRBD2. Trimming took 3 bases from V and 3 from J; bases not matched to a gene: 7. Germline-derived CDR1 and CDR2 are SGHRS and YFSETQ. CDR3 length equals 16 residues. The CDR3 nucleotides read TGCGCCAGCAGCTCGGAGACTAGCGGGATTGAAGAGACCCAGTACTTC. Protein: CASSSETSGIEETQYF.

The chain recombines TRBV6-1 with TRBJ1-5; tentatively, D is TRBD1 (5 bases). The length of the CDR3 is 13 residues. In germline, CDR1 is MNHNS, CDR2 SASEGT. Trimming shortened V by 5 bases and J by 5 bases, and 10 bases separated the two germline ends. The chain's CDR3 is CASSRQGDQPQHF. The CDR3 nucleotides read TGTGCCAGCAGTCGGCAGGGTGATCAGCCCCAGCATTTT.

This clone was counted only a few times. This likely traces to a read error, being one base from a far larger clone. The V gene is TRBV6-5, the J gene TRBJ1-1, with D perhaps matching TRBD1 (6 bases). Between the trimmed V and J ends, which lost 7 bases and 1 base, there was a span of 10 bases. The CDR3 length is 13 residues. CDR1 is MNHEY, CDR2 SVGAGI, per germline. In nucleotides, the CDR3 is TGTGCCAGCACCGTGACAGGGAACACTGAAGCTTTCTTT. The encoded protein is CASTVTGNTEAFF.

The chain has TRBV19 and TRBJ1-2; 8 nucleotides line up with TRBD1. The germline V gene has CDR1 LNHDA and CDR2 SQIVND (reference sequence). The CDR3 spans 17 residues. J lost 3 bases, V lost 6 bases, and 15 bases had no gene match. The CDR3 sequence: CASSDHNSRGPHYGYTF. The DNA of the CDR3 is TGTGCCAGTAGCGACCATAATTCCAGGGGGCCGCACTATGGCTACACCTTC.

The chain has TRBV7-8 and TRBJ1-1; TRBD1 aligns across 7 bases. The V and J ends lost 2 bases and 10 bases, in that order; junction bases with no gene match: 10. The CDR3 spans 14 residues. Per the germline V gene, CDR1 is SGHVS and CDR2 is FQNEAQ. The CDR3 reads CASSLTGAGVGAFF. The DNA of the CDR3 is TGTGCCAGCAGCTTAACAGGGGCCGGGGTGGGAGCTTTCTTT. The whole variable domain, filled in from reference TRBV7-8 and TRBJ1-1, reads GAGVSQSPRYKVAKRGQDVALRCDPISGHVSLFWYQQALGQGPEFLTYFQNEAQLDKSGLPSDRFFAERPEGSVSTLKIQRTQQEDSAVYLCASSLTGAGVGAFFGQGTRLTVV.

The rearrangement joins TRBV5-4 to TRBJ1-2; D gene uncertain. CDR1 and CDR2 from the germline V gene are SGHNT and YYREEE (reference sequence). The CDR3 has 14 amino acids. V was trimmed by 0 bases and J by 2 bases, leaving 8 bases between them. Here the CDR3 reads CASSLGAVNYGYTF. The CDR3 nucleotides read TGTGCCAGCAGCTTGGGGGCTGTGAACTATGGCTACACCTTC.

The chain is built from TRBV11-3 and TRBJ2-7; D remains unclear. This CDR3 comprises 13 residues. V lost 2 bases, J lost 3 bases, and 8 bases lay in between. The germline V gene encodes CDR1 SGHNT and CDR2 YENEEA. CDR3 protein: CASSLYGGYEQYV. Written as DNA, the CDR3 is TGTGCCAGCAGCTTATACGGCGGCTACGAGCAGTACGTC.

J is TRBJ2-1 and V is TRBV27; 10 bases map to TRBD2. This CDR3 comprises 15 residues. The V and J ends lost 2 bases and 7 bases, in that order; junction bases with no gene match: 5. In germline, CDR1 is MNHEY, CDR2 SMNVEV (reference sequence). The chain's CDR3 is CASSLTSGDGNEQFF. The CDR3, as DNA: TGTGCCAGCAGTTTAACTAGCGGGGATGGGAATGAGCAGTTCTTC.

This chain joins TRBV6-5 and TRBJ2-3; D uncertain. This CDR3 spans 14 amino acids. Germline-derived CDR1 and CDR2 are MNHEY and SVGAGI. Trimming left V 0 bases short and J 5 bases short, with 9 bases between. CDR3 coding DNA: TGTGCCAGCAGTTACTCGGTACATCGAGATACGCAGTATTTT. Its protein product is CASSYSVHRDTQYF.

This clone showed up just a few times. The chain carries TRBV30 and TRBJ1-2; a possible D gene is TRBD1 (5 bases). This CDR3 has 14 residues. The germline V gene has CDR1 GTSNPN and CDR2 SVGIG (reference sequence). With 0 bases removed from V and 2 bases from J, the gap between germline ends came to 10 bases. In nucleotides, the CDR3 is TGTGCCTGGAGTGTAACACGGACAAACTATGGCTACACCTTC. As protein: CAWSVTRTNYGYTF.

The chain couples TRBV6-5 to TRBJ1-2; 9 nucleotides line up with TRBD1. Per the germline V gene, CDR1 is MNHEY and CDR2 is SVGAGI. The CDR3 is 13 residues long. V trimming: 4 bases; J trimming: 8 bases; junction bases outside the gene matches: 5. The CDR3: CASSSNRGLGYTF. CDR3 nucleotides: TGTGCCAGCAGTTCAAACAGGGGGCTGGGCTACACCTTC.

V is TRBV19 and J is TRBJ2-5, with 9 bases that match TRBD1. Germline assignment: CDR1 LNHDA and CDR2 SQIVND (reference sequence). The ends lost 5 bases at V and 5 bases at J; junction bases unmatched: 3. This CDR3 spans 13 amino acids. The CDR3 DNA reads TGTGCCAGTAGTGAGGGACAGGGCGAGACCCAGTACTTC. It specifies CASSEGQGETQYF.

This clone has a single count. The V call is TRBV9, the J call TRBJ1-2; no reliable D call. Trimming took off 2 bases at V and 0 bases at J, with 8 bases between the two ends. Germline V gives CDR1 SGDLS, CDR2 YYNGEE. The CDR3 is 14 residues long. This chain's CDR3 is CASSVHGANYGYTF. In DNA form, the CDR3 reads TGTGCCAGCAGCGTCCACGGAGCTAACTATGGCTACACCTTC.

The chain carries TRBV5-4 and TRBJ2-1; TRBD2 aligns across 8 bases. CDR3 size: 15 residues. The germline gives CDR1 SGHNT, CDR2 YYREEE (reference sequence). Losses at the gene ends were 0 bases for V and 5 bases for J; bases not matched to a gene: 4. CDR3 bases: TGTGCCAGCAGCTTGGGCGGGGGGACGGACAATGAGCAGTTCTTC. It encodes CASSLGGGTDNEQFF.

This chain uses TRBV5-6 with TRBJ2-1; weak D call: TRBD2 (6 bases). Trimming removed 4 bases at V and 4 bases at J, with 12 bases between. CDR1 and CDR2 (germline): SGHDT, YYEEEE. This CDR3 is 14 amino acids long. In DNA form, the CDR3 reads TGTGCCAGCAGCGGCGGGGCTGGTTACAATGAGCAGTTCTTC. It specifies CASSGGAGYNEQFF.

V is TRBV7-8 and J is TRBJ1-1; 8 positions match TRBD1. The CDR3 is 16 amino acids. Germline CDR1 reads SGHVS; CDR2 reads FQNEAQ. V gave up 6 bases and J gave up 5 bases; unmatched junction bases: 14. CDR3 bases: TGTGCCAGCAGACCCGGGACAGGAACTCAGGGGACTGAAGCTTTCTTT. Encoded protein: CASRPGTGTQGTEAFF.

This clone was recorded a few times. This rearrangement joins TRBV7-8 to TRBJ2-3; D ambiguous. In germline, CDR1 is SGHVS, CDR2 FQNEAQ. The CDR3 totals 13 residues. V was clipped by 6 bases and J by 6 bases, with 13 bases between them. The CDR3 region has the DNA TGTGCCAGCAGTACCCACTCGGAGGATACGCAGTATTTT. Translated, it gives CASSTHSEDTQYF.

The rearrangement joins TRBV7-2 to TRBJ2-1; 10 bases align to TRBD2. Germline V gene lookup returns CDR1 SGHTA and CDR2 FQGNSA. The CDR3 contains 16 residues. Losses at the gene ends were 1 base for V and 10 bases for J; bases not matched to a gene: 10. For the CDR3, the DNA is TGTGCCAGCAGCTTAGTATGGAGCGGGGGGGGTTCCGAGCAGTTCTTC. Translated, it gives CASSLVWSGGGSEQFF.

The chain links TRBV7-2 to TRBJ2-2, with D possibly being TRBD1 (6 bases). This CDR3 contains 15 residues. Germline loops: CDR1 SGHTA, CDR2 FQGNSA. V shed 4 bases and J shed 3 bases, with 12 bases lying between them. CDR3: CASSSQGWYTGELFF. DNA for the CDR3: TGTGCCAGCAGCTCACAGGGATGGTACACCGGGGAGCTGTTTTTT.

This sequence joins TRBV6-5 and TRBJ2-6, with no clear D. CDR3 length equals 16 residues. Germline V gene sequence: CDR1 MNHEY, CDR2 SVGAGI. V was clipped by 0 bases and J by 2 bases, with 8 bases between them. For the CDR3, the DNA is TGTGCCAGCAGTTACTCCTGGCAGACTGGGGCCAACGTCCTGACTTTC. Translating it yields CASSYSWQTGANVLTF.

This clone showed up just once. The rearrangement joins TRBV11-3 to TRBJ2-2; 11 bases match TRBD2. Germline V lookup: CDR1 SGHNT, CDR2 YENEEA. CDR3 length: 16 amino acids. The V gene end was trimmed by 5 bases and the J gene end by 0 bases; junction bases not matched to a gene: 2. DNA of the CDR3: TGTGCCAGCAGCCTGACTAGCGGGGCGAACACCGGGGAGCTGTTTTTT. Protein: CASSLTSGANTGELFF.

The chain joins TRBV9 to TRBJ2-2, with 9 nucleotides matching TRBD2. This CDR3 has 18 residues. With V trimmed by 1 base and J by 0 bases, 7 bases remained unmatched. The germline V gene has CDR1 SGDLS and CDR2 YYNGEE. This chain's CDR3 is CASSVRRGGYANTGELFF. For the CDR3, the DNA is TGTGCCAGCAGCGTAAGGCGGGGGGGATACGCGAACACCGGGGAGCTGTTTTTT.

At least ten counts were recorded for this clone. The chain employs TRBV27 and TRBJ2-7, with 7 bases fitting TRBD2. J was trimmed by 6 bases and V by 4 bases; bases with no gene match: 6. The CDR3 length is 13 residues. The germline V gene encodes CDR1 MNHEY and CDR2 SMNVEV (reference sequence). The DNA for the CDR3 is TGTGCCAGCAGTTACACGATAGCGGGCGAGCAGTACGTC. This gives the protein CASSYTIAGEQYV.